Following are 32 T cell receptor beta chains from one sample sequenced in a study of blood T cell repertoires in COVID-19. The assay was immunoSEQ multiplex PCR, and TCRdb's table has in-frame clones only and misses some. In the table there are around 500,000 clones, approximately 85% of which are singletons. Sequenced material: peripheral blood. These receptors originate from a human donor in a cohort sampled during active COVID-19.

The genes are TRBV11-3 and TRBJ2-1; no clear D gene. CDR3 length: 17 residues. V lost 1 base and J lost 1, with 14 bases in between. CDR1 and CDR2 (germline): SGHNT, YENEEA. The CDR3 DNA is TGTGCCAGCAGCTTAGTCTTCAACTCCGAGTCCTACAATGAGCAGTTCTTC. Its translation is CASSLVFNSESYNEQFF.

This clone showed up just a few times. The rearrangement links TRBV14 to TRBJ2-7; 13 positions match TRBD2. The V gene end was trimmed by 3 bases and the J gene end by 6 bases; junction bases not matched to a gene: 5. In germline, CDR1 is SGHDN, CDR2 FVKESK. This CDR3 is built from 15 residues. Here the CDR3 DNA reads TGTGCCAGCAGCCATATAACTAGCGGGAGGGGCGAGCAGTACTTC. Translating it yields CASSHITSGRGEQYF.

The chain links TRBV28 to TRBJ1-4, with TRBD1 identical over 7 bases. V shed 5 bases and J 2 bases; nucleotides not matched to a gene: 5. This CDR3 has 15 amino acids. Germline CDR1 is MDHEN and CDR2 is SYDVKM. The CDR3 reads CASSERQGTNEKLFF. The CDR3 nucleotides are TGTGCCAGCAGTGAAAGACAGGGTACTAATGAAAAACTGTTTTTT.

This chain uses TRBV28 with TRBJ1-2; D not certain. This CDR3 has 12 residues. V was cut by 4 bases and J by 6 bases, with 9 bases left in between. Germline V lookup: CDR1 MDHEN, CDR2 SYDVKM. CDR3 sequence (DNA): TGTGCCAGCAGTTCATCCAGAAATGGCTACACCTTC. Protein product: CASSSSRNGYTF.

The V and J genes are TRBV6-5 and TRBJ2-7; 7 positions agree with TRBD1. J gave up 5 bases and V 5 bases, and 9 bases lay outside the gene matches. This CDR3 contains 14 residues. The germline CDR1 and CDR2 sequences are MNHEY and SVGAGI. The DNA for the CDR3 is TGTGCCAGCAGTACTCGACAGGGCCCAAACGAGCAGTACTTC. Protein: CASSTRQGPNEQYF.

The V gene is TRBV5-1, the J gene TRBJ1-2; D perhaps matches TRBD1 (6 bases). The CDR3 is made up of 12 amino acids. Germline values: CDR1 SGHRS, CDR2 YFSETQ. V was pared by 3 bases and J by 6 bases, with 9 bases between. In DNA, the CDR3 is TGCGCCAGCAGCTCACAGGGTAATGGCTACACCTTC. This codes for CASSSQGNGYTF.

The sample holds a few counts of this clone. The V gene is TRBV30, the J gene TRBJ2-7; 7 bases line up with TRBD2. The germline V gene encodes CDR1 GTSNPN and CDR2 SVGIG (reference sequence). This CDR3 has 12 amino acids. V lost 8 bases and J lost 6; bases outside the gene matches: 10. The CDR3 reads CASYDGGSEQYF. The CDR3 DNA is TGTGCCAGCTACGACGGGGGGTCCGAGCAGTACTTC.

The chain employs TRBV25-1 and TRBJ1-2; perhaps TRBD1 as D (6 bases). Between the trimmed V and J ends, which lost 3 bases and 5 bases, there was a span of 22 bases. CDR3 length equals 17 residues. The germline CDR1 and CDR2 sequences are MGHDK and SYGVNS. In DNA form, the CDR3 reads TGTGCCAGCAGTGAGTTTCGGCAACAGGGAACTGGGTATGGCTACACCTTC. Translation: CASSEFRQQGTGYGYTF.

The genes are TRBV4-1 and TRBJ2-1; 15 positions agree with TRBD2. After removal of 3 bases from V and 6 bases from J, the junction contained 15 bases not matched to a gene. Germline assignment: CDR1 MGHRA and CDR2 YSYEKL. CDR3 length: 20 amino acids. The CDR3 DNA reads TGCGCCAGCAGCCAGCCTGGACTAGCGGGAGGGCCCTCTGCCCTCAATGAGCAGTTCTTC. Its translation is CASSQPGLAGGPSALNEQFF.

Written as DNA, the CDR3 is TGTGCCTGGAGTCGAGGCGGGGGGAGCCAAGAGACCCAGTACTTC. Translating it yields CAWSRGGGSQETQYF. The chain carries TRBV30 and TRBJ2-5, with 8 bases aligning to TRBD2. With 2 bases clipped from V and 1 base from J, the junction kept 6 bases outside the gene matches. From germline, CDR1 is GTSNPN and CDR2 SVGIG (reference sequence). There are 15 residues in the CDR3.

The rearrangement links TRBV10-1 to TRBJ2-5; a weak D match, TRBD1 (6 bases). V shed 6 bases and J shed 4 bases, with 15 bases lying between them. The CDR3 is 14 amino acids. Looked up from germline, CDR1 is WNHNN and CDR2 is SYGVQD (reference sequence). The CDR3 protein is CASSPRGSRETQYF. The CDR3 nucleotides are TGCGCCAGCAGCCCTAGGGGGTCGCGAGAGACCCAGTACTTC.

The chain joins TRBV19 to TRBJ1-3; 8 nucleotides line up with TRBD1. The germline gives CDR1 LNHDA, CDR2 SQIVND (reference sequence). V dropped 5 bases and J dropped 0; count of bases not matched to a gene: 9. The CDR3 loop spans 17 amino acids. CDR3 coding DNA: TGTGCCAGTAGTCCAACAACGACAGGGGTCTCTGGAAACACCATATATTTT. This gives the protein CASSPTTTGVSGNTIYF.

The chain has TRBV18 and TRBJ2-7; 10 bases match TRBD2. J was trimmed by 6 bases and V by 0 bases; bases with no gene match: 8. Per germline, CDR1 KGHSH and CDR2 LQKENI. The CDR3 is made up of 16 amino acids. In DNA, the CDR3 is TGTGCCAGCTCACCACCGGCTCTAGCGGGAGTCGGCGAGCAGTACTTC. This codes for CASSPPALAGVGEQYF.

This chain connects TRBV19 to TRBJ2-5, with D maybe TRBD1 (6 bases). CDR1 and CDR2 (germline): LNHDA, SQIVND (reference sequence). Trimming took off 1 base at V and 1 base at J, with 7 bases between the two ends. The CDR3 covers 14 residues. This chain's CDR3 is CASSIGTAQETQYF. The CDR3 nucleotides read TGTGCCAGTAGTATAGGGACAGCCCAAGAGACCCAGTACTTC.

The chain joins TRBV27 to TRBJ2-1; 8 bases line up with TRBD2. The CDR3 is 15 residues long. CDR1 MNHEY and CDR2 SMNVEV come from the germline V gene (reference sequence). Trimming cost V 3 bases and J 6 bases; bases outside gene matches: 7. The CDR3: CASSFGLASSNEQFF. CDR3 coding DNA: TGTGCCAGCAGTTTCGGACTAGCCTCTTCCAATGAGCAGTTCTTC.

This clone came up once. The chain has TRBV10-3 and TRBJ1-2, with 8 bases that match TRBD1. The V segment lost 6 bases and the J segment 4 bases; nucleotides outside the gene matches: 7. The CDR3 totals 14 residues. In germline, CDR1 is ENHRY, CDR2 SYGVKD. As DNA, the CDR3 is TGTGCCATCAGAACACAGGGGGATGCCTATGGCTACACCTTC. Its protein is CAIRTQGDAYGYTF.

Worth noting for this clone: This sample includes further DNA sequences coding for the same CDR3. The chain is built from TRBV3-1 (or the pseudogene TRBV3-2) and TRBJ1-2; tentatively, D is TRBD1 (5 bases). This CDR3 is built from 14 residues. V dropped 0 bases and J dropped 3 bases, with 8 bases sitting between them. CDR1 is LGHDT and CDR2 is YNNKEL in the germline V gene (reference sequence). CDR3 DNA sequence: TGTGCCAGCAGCCAAGATCAGGGCTACTATGGCTACACCTTC. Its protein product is CASSQDQGYYGYTF.

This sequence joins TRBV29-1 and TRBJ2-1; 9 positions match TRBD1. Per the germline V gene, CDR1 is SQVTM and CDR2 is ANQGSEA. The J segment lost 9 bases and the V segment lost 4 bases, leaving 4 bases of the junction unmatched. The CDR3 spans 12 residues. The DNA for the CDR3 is TGCAGCGTTGGACAGGGGGGCGGTGAGCAGTTCTTC. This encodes CSVGQGGGEQFF.

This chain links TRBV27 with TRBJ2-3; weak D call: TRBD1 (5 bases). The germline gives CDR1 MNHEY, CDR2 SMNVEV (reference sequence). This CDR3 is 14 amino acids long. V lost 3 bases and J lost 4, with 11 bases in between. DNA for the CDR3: TGTGCCAGCAGTTTTTTGGGGCTCGCAGATACGCAGTATTTT. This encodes CASSFLGLADTQYF.

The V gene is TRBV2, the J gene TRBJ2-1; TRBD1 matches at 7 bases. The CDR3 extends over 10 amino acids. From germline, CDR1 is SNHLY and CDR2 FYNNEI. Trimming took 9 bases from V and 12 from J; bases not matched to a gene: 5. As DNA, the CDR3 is TGTGCCAGTGGGACAGAGTCGCAGTTCTTC. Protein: CASGTESQFF.

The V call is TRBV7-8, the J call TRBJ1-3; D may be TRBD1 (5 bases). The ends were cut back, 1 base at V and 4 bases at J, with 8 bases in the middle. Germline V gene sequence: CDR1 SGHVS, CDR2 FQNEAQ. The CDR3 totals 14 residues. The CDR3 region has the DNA TGTGCCAGCAGCTTAGAGTACAGGGGAAACACCATATATTTT. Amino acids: CASSLEYRGNTIYF.

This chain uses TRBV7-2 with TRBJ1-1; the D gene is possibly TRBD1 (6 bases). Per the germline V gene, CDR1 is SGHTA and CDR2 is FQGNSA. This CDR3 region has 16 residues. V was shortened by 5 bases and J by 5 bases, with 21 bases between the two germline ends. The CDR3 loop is CASSGSDRPLRTEAFF. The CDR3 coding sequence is TGTGCCAGCAGCGGTTCAGACAGGCCCCTGCGGACTGAAGCTTTCTTT.

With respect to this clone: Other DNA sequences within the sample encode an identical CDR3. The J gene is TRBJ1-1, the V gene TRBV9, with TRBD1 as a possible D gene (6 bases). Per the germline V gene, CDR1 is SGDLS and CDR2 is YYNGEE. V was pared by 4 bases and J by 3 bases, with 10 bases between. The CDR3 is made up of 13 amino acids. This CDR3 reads CASSLSGDTEAFF. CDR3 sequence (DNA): TGTGCCAGCAGCTTGTCAGGGGACACTGAAGCTTTCTTT. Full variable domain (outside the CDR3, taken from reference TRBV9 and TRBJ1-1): DSGVTQTPKHLITATGQRVTLRCSPRSGDLSVYWYQQSLDQGLQFLIQYYNGEERAKGNILERFSAQQFPDLHSELNLSSLELGDSALYFCASSLSGDTEAFFGQGTRLTVV.

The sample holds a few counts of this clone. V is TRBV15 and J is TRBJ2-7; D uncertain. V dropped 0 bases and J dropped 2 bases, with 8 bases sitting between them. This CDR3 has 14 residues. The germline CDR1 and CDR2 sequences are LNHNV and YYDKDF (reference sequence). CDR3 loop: CATSREATAYEQYF. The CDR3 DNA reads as TGTGCCACCAGCAGAGAAGCTACGGCCTACGAGCAGTACTTC.

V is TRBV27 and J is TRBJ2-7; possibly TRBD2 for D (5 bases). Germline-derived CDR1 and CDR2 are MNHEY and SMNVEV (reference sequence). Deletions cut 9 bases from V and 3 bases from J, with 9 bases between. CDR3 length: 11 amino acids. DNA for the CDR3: TGTGCCAGTGCGGCGGGCTACGAGCAGTACTTC. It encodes CASAAGYEQYF.

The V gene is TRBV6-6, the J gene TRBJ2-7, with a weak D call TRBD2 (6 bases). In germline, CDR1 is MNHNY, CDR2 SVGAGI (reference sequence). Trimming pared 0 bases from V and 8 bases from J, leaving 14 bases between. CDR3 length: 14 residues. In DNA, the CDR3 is TGTGCCAGCAGTTACTCGAGCGAACGGGAGAAGCAGTACTTC. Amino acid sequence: CASSYSSEREKQYF.

CDR3 in amino acids: CASSFGQAYEQYF. CDR3 nucleotide sequence: TGTGCCAGCAGCTTCGGACAGGCCTACGAGCAGTACTTC. The chain recombines TRBV3-1 (or the pseudogene TRBV3-2) with TRBJ2-7; 7 nucleotides agree with TRBD1. Germline CDR1 and CDR2: LGHDT and YNNKEL (reference sequence). Unmatched junction bases numbered 3, after V lost 5 bases and J lost 2 bases. The CDR3 length is 13 residues.

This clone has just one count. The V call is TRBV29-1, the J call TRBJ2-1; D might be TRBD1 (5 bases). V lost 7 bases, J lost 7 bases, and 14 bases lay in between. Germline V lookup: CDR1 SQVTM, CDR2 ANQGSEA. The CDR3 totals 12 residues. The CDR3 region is CSALMTVNEQFF. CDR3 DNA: TGCAGCGCCCTAATGACAGTGAATGAGCAGTTCTTC.

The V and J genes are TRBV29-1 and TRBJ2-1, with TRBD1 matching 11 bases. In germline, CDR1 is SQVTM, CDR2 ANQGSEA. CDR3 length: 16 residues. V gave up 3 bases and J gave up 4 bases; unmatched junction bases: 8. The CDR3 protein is CSVDGLRDRGYNEQFF. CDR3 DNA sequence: TGCAGCGTTGATGGGCTACGGGACAGGGGGTACAATGAGCAGTTCTTC.

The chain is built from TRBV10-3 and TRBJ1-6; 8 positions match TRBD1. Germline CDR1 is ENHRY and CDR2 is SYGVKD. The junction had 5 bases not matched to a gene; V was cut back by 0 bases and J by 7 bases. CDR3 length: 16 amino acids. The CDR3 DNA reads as TGTGCCATCAGTGAGTCTCCAGGGGGCGAAAATTCACCCCTCCACTTT. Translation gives CAISESPGGENSPLHF.

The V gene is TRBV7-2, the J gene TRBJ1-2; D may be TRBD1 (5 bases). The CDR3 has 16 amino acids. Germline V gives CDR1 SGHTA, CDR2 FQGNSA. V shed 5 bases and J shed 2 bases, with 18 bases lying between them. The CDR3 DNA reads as TGTGCCAGCAGCCAGAATAGCAGGGTTTCAAACTATGGCTACACCTTC. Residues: CASSQNSRVSNYGYTF.

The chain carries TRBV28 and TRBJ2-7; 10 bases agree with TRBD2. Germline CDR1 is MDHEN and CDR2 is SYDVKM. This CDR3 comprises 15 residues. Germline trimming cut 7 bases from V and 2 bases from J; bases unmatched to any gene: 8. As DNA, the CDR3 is TGTGCCAGCATCGCTAGCGGGAGTACTCCCTACGAGCAGTACTTC. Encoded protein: CASIASGSTPYEQYF.